This T cell receptor (beta chain) was sequenced during a study of T cells in women clearing cervical HPV infection. Study conclusions and caveats: CIN3+ cases had significantly higher TCR repertoire richness than controls, but evenness did not differ. TRBV6-7 relative abundance averaged 0.11% in cases and about 0.17% in controls.

As for this clone: Its specificity is not known. The CDR3 extends 3 residues past the end of the read, so its final part is completed from the germline J gene.

Data came from immunoSEQ multiplex PCR; TCRdb stores just in-frame clones and leaves some out. Its clone listing holds under 40,000 clones. Germline loops: CDR1 MNHEY, CDR2 SVGEGT. The CDR3 is made up of 16 amino acids. V gave up 7 bases and J gave up 3 bases; unmatched junction bases: 14. This TCR was recovered from a woman aged 18-69 years with a cervical HPV16 infection that either progressed to CIN3+ or cleared (not recorded which). Sequenced input: blood buffy coat. The chain joins TRBV6-2 or TRBV6-3 to TRBJ2-7; 8 bases map to TRBD2. Here the CDR3 reads CASKGSSSGTSYEQYF. The covered CDR3 bases are TGTGCCAGCAAGGGCAGTTCCTCCGGGACTAGCTACGAG.